The T cell receptor beta chain under discussion was sequenced for a study of OX40 agonist ivuxolimab in advanced cancers. Study details: Subjects had a mean age of approximately 60 years, with a range of 23 to 79; around 84% were male. Study-wide results and limits: There was clonal expansion of CD4+ and CD8+ blood T cells by week 6 at 0.1 to 3.0 mg/kg. Expanded clones belonging to CD8+ T cells outnumbered, on average, those of CD4+.

In germline, CDR1 is SGHDT, CDR2 YYEEEE. Between the trimmed V and J ends, which lost 2 bases and 4 bases, there was a span of 12 bases. The CDR3 sequence is 14 residues long. A word on this clone: What it binds is unknown.

Cycle 7 day 1, cycle 4 day 1, and baseline were the timepoints at which blood was sampled. Repertoires were generated with immunoSEQ multiplex PCR, while TCRdb's copy carries only in-frame clones and drops some. The table has fewer than 120,000 clones, roughly nine tenths seen once. Sequenced here: CD4+ or CD8+ T cells sorted from blood, sampled in a trial of the OX40 agonist ivuxolimab. The sequence was collected from an adult with an advanced solid tumor such as melanoma, head and neck, liver or kidney cancer. The chain is built from TRBV5-6 and TRBJ1-2; D call uncertain. CDR3 coding DNA: TGTGCCAGCAGCTTCGGCTCGGGAGTCTATGGCTACACCTTC. It translates to CASSFGSGVYGYTF.